The present entry profiles one T cell receptor beta chain with its context. Its specificity is unknown. These data belong to a study of T cell clones after liver transplantation. Study conclusions and caveats: Compared with third party-reactive sequences, donor-reactive ones declined more, independent of withdrawal success. Low donor cell numbers restricted donor-reactive repertoire measurement in a couple of subjects.

Profiling relied on immunoSEQ multiplex PCR, and the TCRdb table lists in-frame clones only, not all of them. The table has several thousand clones, 60% to 80% seen once. This sequence was found in a human donor who received a liver transplant. This sample comprised CD8+ T cells from blood, obtained before liver transplant.

The CDR3 sequence: CASGRLADLYNYGYTF. The CDR3 DNA reads TGTGCCAGCGGGCGACTGGCAGATCTATATAACTATGGCTACACCTTC. The V and J genes are TRBV27 and TRBJ1-2; D call uncertain. Trimming cost V 8 bases and J 1 base, with 20 bases left between them. The germline V gene encodes CDR1 MNHEY and CDR2 SMNVEV (reference sequence). The CDR3 spans 16 residues.